A single sample gave rise to the 15 T cell receptor beta chains below, sequenced in a study of T cell responses to AZD1222 COVID-19 vaccine. Clones were sequenced by immunoSEQ multiplex PCR, and TCRdb holds only the in-frame ones, with some missing. Of 20,000 to 25,000 clones listed, roughly 82% are singletons. The sample in question was peripheral blood, obtained on day 0 of AZD1222 vaccination. The receptors derive from an adult in good health.

The chain is built from TRBV30 and TRBJ2-3; the match to TRBD2 covers 9 bases. The junction had 8 bases not matched to a gene; V was cut back by 0 bases and J by 4 bases. The CDR3 runs to 16 residues. The germline V gene encodes CDR1 GTSNPN and CDR2 SVGIG (reference sequence). The CDR3 reads CAWSVGISGRPDTQYF. The CDR3 DNA follows: TGTGCCTGGAGTGTTGGTATTAGCGGGAGACCAGATACGCAGTATTTT.

The genes are TRBV30 and TRBJ1-1; D is possibly TRBD1 (5 bases). CDR1 is GTSNPN, CDR2 SVGIG, per germline (reference sequence). This CDR3 comprises 14 residues. Deletions cut 7 bases from V and 7 bases from J, with 22 bases between. CDR3 sequence (DNA): TGTGCCTTGAACACCGGGACGGATCCCTATGAAGCTTTCTTT. It codes for CALNTGTDPYEAFF.

The chain combines TRBV19 with TRBJ1-3, with D perhaps TRBD1 (5 bases). The CDR3 has 15 amino acids. Germline V gene sequence: CDR1 LNHDA, CDR2 SQIVND (reference sequence). Trimming left V 5 bases short and J 0 bases short, with 11 bases between. The CDR3 spells CASSGGTPSGNTIYF. The CDR3 DNA sequence: TGTGCCAGTAGTGGGGGGACGCCCTCTGGAAACACCATATATTTT.

The chain employs TRBV28 and TRBJ2-2, with D uncertain. From germline, CDR1 is MDHEN and CDR2 SYDVKM. This CDR3 comprises 13 residues. Trimming took 7 bases from V and 0 from J, leaving 6 bases between them. CDR3 residues: CASTTANTGELFF. In DNA form, the CDR3 reads TGTGCCAGCACAACAGCGAACACCGGGGAGCTGTTTTTT.

This chain connects TRBV12-3 or TRBV12-4 to TRBJ1-1; 11 bases match TRBD1. The CDR3 has 13 residues. V gave up 7 bases and J gave up 5 bases; unmatched junction bases: 3. This CDR3 is CASIGTGGTEAFF. The CDR3 DNA follows: TGTGCCAGCATTGGGACAGGGGGAACTGAAGCTTTCTTT.

V usage is TRBV15 and J usage is TRBJ2-7; maybe TRBD2 (5 bases). The CDR3 runs 15 residues. Per germline, CDR1 LNHNV and CDR2 YYDKDF (reference sequence). V dropped 0 bases and J dropped 1 base, with 10 bases sitting between them. The CDR3 DNA follows: TGTGCCACCAGCAGAGATCAGCCGGGATCCTACGAGCAGTACTTC. The encoded protein is CATSRDQPGSYEQYF.

The J gene is TRBJ1-2, the V gene TRBV6-5; 8 bases fit TRBD1. V lost 7 bases, J lost 8 bases, and 12 bases stayed unmatched. CDR3 length: 14 amino acids. Germline lookup yields CDR1 MNHEY and CDR2 SVGAGI. CDR3 nucleotides: TGTGCCAGCACCATCCGGACAGGGTTGGGAGGCTACACCTTC. Protein product: CASTIRTGLGGYTF.

The V gene is TRBV10-3, the J gene TRBJ2-2; D is perhaps TRBD1 (6 bases). Trimming removed 5 bases at V and 0 bases at J, with 10 bases between. The germline V gene encodes CDR1 ENHRY and CDR2 SYGVKD. CDR3 size: 15 residues. In DNA, the CDR3 is TGTGCCATCAGTTTCGAGGGGGCGAACACCGGGGAGCTGTTTTTT. Protein: CAISFEGANTGELFF.

The chain is built from TRBV7-9 and TRBJ1-4, with D perhaps matching TRBD1 (6 bases). In germline, CDR1 is SEHNR, CDR2 FQNEAQ (reference sequence). This CDR3 comprises 15 residues. V gave up 2 bases and J gave up 8 bases, with 15 bases separating them. CDR3 DNA: TGTGCCAGCAGCTTATCATTGGGGGCTGGGGAAAAACTGTTTTTT. This encodes CASSLSLGAGEKLFF.

V and J are TRBV30 and TRBJ1-2; D is uncertain. CDR1 is GTSNPN and CDR2 is SVGIG in the germline V gene (reference sequence). The germline V and J ends were trimmed by 5 bases and 2 bases, with 12 bases remaining between them. The CDR3 runs 13 residues. The CDR3 coding sequence is TGTGCCTGGTCATTAGGCATAAACTATGGCTACACCTTC. Protein sequence: CAWSLGINYGYTF.

This clone was seen just once. The gene calls are TRBV7-9 and TRBJ1-2; D unclear. The germline gives CDR1 SEHNR, CDR2 FQNEAQ (reference sequence). The CDR3 extends over 12 amino acids. Deletions cut 4 bases from V and 5 bases from J, with 8 bases between. CDR3 nucleotide sequence: TGTGCCAGCAGCTCAGTCTTGTATGGCTACACCTTC. It encodes CASSSVLYGYTF.

DNA for the CDR3: TGTGCCTGGAGTTTCACAGGGGTTGTTACCGGGGAGCTGTTTTTT. Protein sequence: CAWSFTGVVTGELFF. The chain combines TRBV30 with TRBJ2-2, with 7 bases lining up with TRBD1. The germline gives CDR1 GTSNPN, CDR2 SVGIG (reference sequence). This CDR3 region has 15 residues. The V and J ends lost 2 bases and 5 bases, in that order; junction bases with no gene match: 8.

The chain recombines TRBV6-6 with TRBJ1-3; 7 bases line up with TRBD1. Looked up from germline, CDR1 is MNHNY and CDR2 is SVGAGI (reference sequence). V was pared by 0 bases and J by 5 bases, with 4 bases of the junction left unmatched. There are 15 residues in the CDR3. CDR3 DNA sequence: TGTGCCAGCAGTTACTCGGGACAGCACAGAAACACCATATATTTT. Its protein is CASSYSGQHRNTIYF.

The CDR3 loop is CAGKDSFGNQPQHF. The CDR3 DNA sequence: TGTGCCGGCAAGGACAGTTTTGGAAATCAGCCCCAGCATTTT. This rearrangement joins TRBV28 to TRBJ1-5; D possibly corresponds to TRBD1 (6 bases). CDR3 length: 14 residues. Trimming took off 11 bases at V and 4 bases at J, with 18 bases between the two ends. Germline CDR1 is MDHEN and CDR2 is SYDVKM.

V gene TRBV5-1 combines with J gene TRBJ2-1; 10 bases are shared with TRBD2. The CDR3 is 15 amino acids. V shed 4 bases and J 4 bases; nucleotides not matched to a gene: 5. The V gene's germline CDR1 is SGHRS and CDR2 YFSETQ. CDR3 loop: CASSRGLAAYNEQFF. The CDR3 region has the DNA TGCGCCAGCAGCCGCGGACTAGCGGCGTACAATGAGCAGTTCTTC.